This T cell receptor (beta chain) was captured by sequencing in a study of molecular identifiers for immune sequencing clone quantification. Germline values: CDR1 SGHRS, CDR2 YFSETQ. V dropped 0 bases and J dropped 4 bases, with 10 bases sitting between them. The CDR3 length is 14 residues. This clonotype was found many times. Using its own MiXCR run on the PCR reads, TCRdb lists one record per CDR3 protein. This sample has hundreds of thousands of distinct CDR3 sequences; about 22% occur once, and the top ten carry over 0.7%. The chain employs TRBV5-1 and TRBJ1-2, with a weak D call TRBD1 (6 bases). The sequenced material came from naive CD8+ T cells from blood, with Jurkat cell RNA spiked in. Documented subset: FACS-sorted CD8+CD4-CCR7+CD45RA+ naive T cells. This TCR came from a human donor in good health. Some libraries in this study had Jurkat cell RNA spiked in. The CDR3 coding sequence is TGCGCCAGCAGCTTGGGCCCAGGGGCCTATGGCTACACCTTC. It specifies CASSLGPGAYGYTF.